The next 28 T cell receptor beta chains were all read from a single sample in a study of CD8 T cells in ankylosing spondylitis. MiXCR was run by TCRdb on the 5' RACE reads, yielding one entry per CDR3 protein. The top ten hold nearly 7% of the sample, which has some 240,000 distinct CDR3 sequences, roughly 8.6% seen once. Sequencing was carried out using blood, either unsorted or a sorted T cell fraction (not recorded which). Every receptor here comes from a male donor with ankylosing spondylitis or in good health (not recorded which).

This clonotype has at least ten counts. The V and J genes are TRBV4-3 and TRBJ2-1; TRBD2 might be the D (5 bases). Germline loops: CDR1 LGHNA, CDR2 YSLEER. The ends were cut back, 0 bases at V and 7 bases at J, with 7 bases in the middle. This CDR3 is 13 amino acids long. Here the CDR3 reads CASSQEVANEQFF. CDR3 in DNA: TGCGCCAGCAGCCAAGAAGTAGCGAATGAGCAGTTCTTC.

The chain uses TRBV14 and TRBJ2-7; D unresolved. V gave up 4 bases and J gave up 3 bases, with 13 bases separating them. CDR1 and CDR2 (germline): SGHDN, FVKESK. The CDR3 covers 14 residues. The CDR3 DNA reads TGTGCCAGCAGCCGAGGTACGGGCGGCTACGAGCAGTACTTC. Translated: CASSRGTGGYEQYF.

This clonotype was seen many times. V gene TRBV7-2 combines with J gene TRBJ2-3; D unclear. This CDR3 is built from 16 residues. With 5 bases removed from V and 0 bases from J, the gap between germline ends came to 15 bases. The germline gives CDR1 SGHTA, CDR2 FQGNSA. Here the CDR3 reads CASSPDGRVSTDTQYF. CDR3 coding DNA: TGTGCCAGCAGCCCCGACGGTCGCGTTAGCACAGATACGCAGTATTTT.

Many counts were recorded for this clonotype. The rearrangement uses TRBV6-5 and TRBJ1-5; D is unresolved. The germline CDR1 and CDR2 sequences are MNHEY and SVGAGI. This CDR3 has 15 amino acids. Between the trimmed V and J ends, which lost 0 bases and 4 bases, there was a span of 10 bases. CDR3 in amino acids: CASSYSTGRNQPQHF. CDR3 bases: TGTGCCAGCAGTTACTCGACGGGGAGAAATCAGCCCCAGCATTTT.

This clonotype was recorded a few times. The J gene is TRBJ2-7, the V gene TRBV7-9; 12 nucleotides agree with TRBD2. After removal of 4 bases from V and 7 bases from J, the junction contained 8 bases not matched to a gene. The germline V gene has CDR1 SEHNR and CDR2 FQNEAQ (reference sequence). This CDR3 region has 15 residues. This CDR3 is CASSSRLAGVLEQYF. CDR3 DNA: TGTGCCAGCAGCTCAAGACTAGCGGGAGTTCTAGAGCAGTACTTC.

The CDR3 coding sequence is TGTGCCAGCACTCTAGGCCCGGGACGGAGCTCCTACAATGAGCAGTTCTTC. Protein sequence: CASTLGPGRSSYNEQFF. V usage is TRBV12-3 or TRBV12-4 and J usage is TRBJ2-1; the D gene could be TRBD1 or TRBD2 (5 bases each). V lost 7 bases and J 0 bases, leaving 19 bases between the germline ends. The CDR3 loop spans 17 amino acids.

This clonotype was seen many times. This chain connects TRBV29-1 to TRBJ1-3, with 8 positions matching TRBD1. There are 14 residues in the CDR3. The ends lost 6 bases at V and 3 bases at J; junction bases unmatched: 7. From germline, CDR1 is SQVTM and CDR2 ANQGSEA. The CDR3 sequence is CSVGTGQYGNTIYF. CDR3 nucleotide sequence: TGCAGCGTGGGGACAGGTCAATATGGAAACACCATATATTTT.

This clonotype was observed at least ten times. The J gene is TRBJ1-1, the V gene TRBV4-1; D is possibly TRBD1 (5 bases). The CDR3 spans 13 residues. Trimming cost V 1 base and J 8 bases, with 11 bases left between them. Germline assignment: CDR1 MGHRA and CDR2 YSYEKL. The CDR3 region is CASSQGGIMEAFF. For the CDR3, the DNA is TGCGCCAGCAGCCAAGGGGGGATTATGGAAGCTTTCTTT.

This clonotype was found many times. The chain is built from TRBV12-3 or TRBV12-4 and TRBJ2-3; 10 bases are a match to TRBD2. The trim removed 5 bases at V and 0 bases at J, leaving 5 bases unmatched. The CDR3 is 16 residues long. CDR3 loop: CASSARTSGSTDTQYF. DNA for the CDR3: TGTGCCAGCAGTGCTCGGACTAGCGGTAGCACAGATACGCAGTATTTT.

To note about this clonotype: Possible read error: a much larger clone is one base away. The V call is TRBV3-1, the J call TRBJ2-2; tentatively, D is TRBD2 (5 bases). CDR3 size: 15 residues. The V gene's germline CDR1 is LGHDT and CDR2 YNNKEL (reference sequence). The CDR3 DNA follows: TGTGCCAGCAGCCAAGACTTAGCGATTCCCGGGGAGCTGTTGTTT. This sequence encodes CASSQDLAIPGELLF.

This clonotype appeared many times. This chain joins TRBV12-5 and TRBJ2-4; the D is unclear. Germline assignment: CDR1 LGHNT and CDR2 FRNRAP. V lost 4 bases and J 4 bases, leaving 8 bases between the germline ends. This CDR3 region has 13 residues. The CDR3 region is CASGSESKNIQYF. The DNA for the CDR3 is TGTGCTAGTGGTTCGGAGTCTAAAAACATTCAGTACTTC.

The V call is TRBV5-1, the J call TRBJ2-1, with D possibly TRBD2 on 5 matching bases. V lost 7 bases and J 2 bases, leaving 13 bases between the germline ends. CDR3 length equals 14 residues. CDR1 and CDR2 from the germline V gene are SGHRS and YFSETQ. The CDR3 nucleotides are TGCGCCAGCGCCAGGACTGTCCCCTACAATGAGCAGTTCTTC. It translates to CASARTVPYNEQFF.

This clonotype has ten or more counts. This chain connects TRBV3-1 to TRBJ2-1; D might be TRBD2 (7 bases). The CDR3 sequence is 14 residues long. Germline-derived CDR1 and CDR2 are LGHDT and YNNKEL (reference sequence). Trimming left V 4 bases short and J 7 bases short, with 14 bases between. CDR3 in amino acids: CASSLEGGANEQFF. CDR3 nucleotides: TGTGCCAGCAGCCTCGAGGGGGGGGCGAATGAGCAGTTCTTC.

This clonotype was observed many times. The genes are TRBV20-1 and TRBJ2-5; no definite D call. Trimming took off 0 bases at V and 3 bases at J, with 8 bases between the two ends. The length of the CDR3 is 13 residues. The germline CDR1 and CDR2 sequences are DFQATT and SNEGSKA (reference sequence). CDR3 sequence: CSARERTEETQYF. In DNA, the CDR3 is TGCAGTGCTAGAGAGAGGACGGAAGAGACCCAGTACTTC.

This clonotype was seen a few times. The chain carries TRBV3-1 and TRBJ2-7; TRBD2 agrees at 9 bases. The CDR3 sequence is 15 residues long. V shed 5 bases and J 2 bases; nucleotides not matched to a gene: 7. Germline CDR1 and CDR2: LGHDT and YNNKEL (reference sequence). The CDR3 loop reads CASSLTAGGAYEQYF. Here the CDR3 DNA reads TGTGCCAGCAGCTTAACAGCGGGAGGAGCCTACGAGCAGTACTTC.

This clonotype was observed at least ten times. The CDR3 bases are TGCGCCAGCGGCGACAGGGAAGGTGGAAACACCATATATTTT. As protein: CASGDREGGNTIYF. This chain uses TRBV5-1 with TRBJ1-3; TRBD1 matches 7 bases. With 7 bases clipped from V and 3 bases from J, the junction kept 7 bases outside the gene matches. From germline, CDR1 is SGHRS and CDR2 YFSETQ. The CDR3 sequence is 14 residues long.

This clonotype was seen once. CDR3 protein: CASSCLTSGNSYNEQFF. The CDR3 DNA follows: TGTGCCAGCAGTTGCTTGACTAGCGGAAACTCCTACAATGAGCAGTTCTTC. V and J are TRBV27 and TRBJ2-1; 9 nucleotides line up with TRBD2. With 4 bases clipped from V and 0 bases from J, the junction kept 7 bases outside the gene matches. In germline, CDR1 is MNHEY, CDR2 SMNVEV (reference sequence). The CDR3 runs 17 residues.

This clonotype appeared many times. The CDR3 DNA follows: TGCAGTGCCCAGGACAGGGATGGAAACATTCAGTACTTC. As protein: CSAQDRDGNIQYF. The chain joins TRBV20-1 to TRBJ2-4; the match to TRBD1 covers 8 bases. CDR1 is DFQATT, CDR2 SNEGSKA, per germline (reference sequence). The V and J ends lost 6 bases and 6 bases, in that order; junction bases with no gene match: 7. The CDR3 covers 13 residues.

This clonotype has ten or more counts. The rearrangement uses TRBV18 and TRBJ1-2; D might be TRBD1 (5 bases). The CDR3 has 15 amino acids. From germline, CDR1 is KGHSH and CDR2 LQKENI. V was trimmed by 2 bases and J by 6 bases, leaving 16 bases between them. This chain's CDR3 is CASSPSREVTNGYTF. The DNA for the CDR3 is TGTGCCAGCTCACCAAGCAGGGAGGTAACGAATGGCTACACCTTC.

This clonotype was seen a handful of times. The rearrangement joins TRBV5-6 to TRBJ2-4; D ambiguous. V dropped 4 bases and J dropped 5 bases, with 10 bases sitting between them. Per the germline V gene, CDR1 is SGHDT and CDR2 is YYEEEE. There are 13 residues in the CDR3. The CDR3 region is CASSDVGQNIQYF. The CDR3 nucleotides are TGTGCCAGCAGCGACGTCGGCCAAAACATTCAGTACTTC.

This clonotype was seen repeatedly, ten times or more. This chain links TRBV20-1 with TRBJ2-3; D gene uncertain. The CDR3 is made up of 13 amino acids. Germline V gene sequence: CDR1 DFQATT, CDR2 SNEGSKA (reference sequence). The V gene lost 5 bases and the J gene lost 1 base, with 10 bases spanning the gap. The CDR3 spells CSAGRSGTDTQYF. The CDR3 DNA follows: TGCAGTGCTGGGCGAAGTGGCACAGATACGCAGTATTTT.

This clonotype was seen many times. The chain has TRBV20-1 and TRBJ2-2; TRBD1 matches at 7 bases. This CDR3 is 15 amino acids long. J was trimmed by 3 bases and V by 3 bases; bases with no gene match: 7. The germline V gene has CDR1 DFQATT and CDR2 SNEGSKA (reference sequence). In DNA, the CDR3 is TGCAGTGCTAGTGTACCCGGGACAGACACCGGGGAGCTGTTTTTT. Its protein is CSASVPGTDTGELFF.

V usage is TRBV6-1 and J usage is TRBJ2-7, with 15 bases identical to TRBD2. The V gene end was trimmed by 6 bases and the J gene end by 4 bases; junction bases not matched to a gene: 7. The CDR3 is made up of 16 amino acids. The germline CDR1 and CDR2 sequences are MNHNS and SASEGT. The CDR3 DNA reads TGTGCCAGCAGCCCCGGGACTAGCGGGAGGTGGTACGAGCAGTACTTC. This encodes CASSPGTSGRWYEQYF.

CDR3 in DNA: TGTGCCAGCAGCTTTGGGACTACCTCCGAGCAGTTCTTC. This sequence encodes CASSFGTTSEQFF. The chain uses TRBV7-2 and TRBJ2-1; 7 bases are shared with TRBD2. This CDR3 contains 13 residues. V lost 3 bases, J lost 10 bases, and 6 bases stayed unmatched. CDR1 is SGHTA and CDR2 is FQGNSA in the germline V gene.

This clonotype showed up many times. The chain is built from TRBV7-8 and TRBJ2-7; D is possibly TRBD1 (5 bases). The germline V and J ends were trimmed by 5 bases and 4 bases, with 15 bases remaining between them. CDR3 size: 14 residues. The germline gives CDR1 SGHVS, CDR2 FQNEAQ. This chain's CDR3 is CASSPLERGYEQYF. CDR3 bases: TGTGCCAGCAGCCCATTAGAAAGGGGATACGAGCAGTACTTC. Full variable domain (outside the CDR3, taken from reference TRBV7-8 and TRBJ2-7): GAGVSQSPRYKVAKRGQDVALRCDPISGHVSLFWYQQALGQGPEFLTYFQNEAQLDKSGLPSDRFFAERPEGSVSTLKIQRTQQEDSAVYLCASSPLERGYEQYFGPGTRLTVT.

The table lists this clonotype with many counts. The chain joins TRBV20-1 to TRBJ2-7; TRBD2 aligns across 7 bases. Trimming cost V 0 bases and J 4 bases; bases outside gene matches: 9. Germline assignment: CDR1 DFQATT and CDR2 SNEGSKA (reference sequence). This CDR3 is 15 amino acids long. As DNA, the CDR3 is TGCAGTGCTAGAGATCGGGGAGGGCCCCTGTACGAGCAGTACTTC. It specifies CSARDRGGPLYEQYF.

This clonotype was detected ten times or more. The chain employs TRBV5-6 and TRBJ1-5; 7 bases agree with TRBD1. Germline V gene lookup returns CDR1 SGHDT and CDR2 YYEEEE. V was clipped by 2 bases and J by 4 bases; unmatched bases: 6. The CDR3 totals 15 residues. The CDR3 sequence is CASSLTGAGNQPQHF. Here the CDR3 DNA reads TGTGCCAGCAGCTTAACAGGGGCAGGTAATCAGCCCCAGCATTTT.

Ten or more counts support this clonotype. This chain uses TRBV5-6 with TRBJ1-1, with a tentative D call TRBD1 (5 bases). This CDR3 is built from 18 residues. Trimming took off 4 bases at V and 3 bases at J, with 25 bases between the two ends. CDR1 is SGHDT and CDR2 is YYEEEE in the germline V gene. CDR3 sequence reads: CASSPSLGGTLWDTEAFF. In nucleotides, the CDR3 is TGTGCCAGCAGCCCCTCCCTTGGTGGGACTCTTTGGGACACTGAAGCTTTCTTT.